The 15 T cell receptor beta chains below were found in one sample sequenced in a study of T cell responses to AZD1222 COVID-19 vaccine. Generated by immunoSEQ multiplex PCR, the TCRdb table keeps only in-frame clones and is missing some. Of around 140,000 clones detected, over 90% appear once; the ten largest clones hold more than 4.5%. The material sequenced was peripheral blood, taken on day 0 of AZD1222 vaccination. The receptors were sampled from an adult in good health.

The V gene is TRBV5-4, the J gene TRBJ2-1; unclear D gene. The CDR3 is 14 residues long. CDR1 and CDR2 from the germline V gene are SGHNT and YYREEE (reference sequence). V was cut by 4 bases and J by 0 bases, with 8 bases left in between. The CDR3 bases are TGTGCCAGCAGCGACCGCGCCTCCTACAATGAGCAGTTCTTC. Translated: CASSDRASYNEQFF.

The chain combines TRBV4-1 with TRBJ2-7, with 7 bases lining up with TRBD1. V was clipped by 0 bases and J by 2 bases; unmatched bases: 4. In germline, CDR1 is MGHRA, CDR2 YSYEKL. This CDR3 region has 15 residues. The CDR3 DNA is TGCGCCAGCAGCCAAGAGGTAAGGGGGCCCTACGAGCAGTACTTC. Encoded protein: CASSQEVRGPYEQYF.

CDR3 nucleotide sequence: TGCGCCAGCAGCTTGGGGGGGCCTAACTATGGCTACACCTTC. It is translated as CASSLGGPNYGYTF. This chain links TRBV5-1 with TRBJ1-2; TRBD1 might be the D (6 bases). The CDR3 contains 14 residues. Germline CDR1 and CDR2: SGHRS and YFSETQ. Trimming took off 0 bases at V and 0 bases at J, with 6 bases between the two ends. The whole variable domain, remainder taken from reference TRBV5-1 and TRBJ1-2, is KAGVTQTPRYLIKTRGQQVTLSCSPISGHRSVSWYQQTPGQGLQFLFEYFSETQRNKGNFPGRFSGRQFSNSRSEMNVSTLELGDSALYLCASSLGGPNYGYTFGSGTRLTVV.

The chain carries TRBV19 and TRBJ1-4; D uncertain. Trimming pared 7 bases from V and 12 bases from J, leaving 21 bases between. Germline V gene sequence: CDR1 LNHDA, CDR2 SQIVND (reference sequence). The CDR3 has 14 residues. The CDR3, as DNA: TGTGCCAGTACCCCCAAGGACGCCCAAAGGGAACTGTTTTTT. Protein sequence: CASTPKDAQRELFF.

The chain has TRBV28 and TRBJ2-1; D perhaps matches TRBD1 (6 bases). The germline V and J ends were trimmed by 5 bases and 5 bases, with 16 bases remaining between them. Germline V gene sequence: CDR1 MDHEN, CDR2 SYDVKM. This CDR3 has 15 residues. CDR3 in amino acids: CASSRGTSDDNEQFF. CDR3 sequence (DNA): TGTGCCAGCAGTCGTGGGACATCCGACGACAATGAGCAGTTCTTC.

V and J are TRBV18 and TRBJ2-3; weak D call: TRBD1 (6 bases). This CDR3 contains 14 residues. The germline V gene has CDR1 KGHSH and CDR2 LQKENI. Trimming stripped 4 bases from V and 4 bases from J, with 12 bases between. This CDR3 is CASSRGQQPDTQYF. The CDR3 coding sequence is TGTGCCAGCTCACGAGGACAGCAACCAGATACGCAGTATTTT.

The gene calls are TRBV6-5 and TRBJ1-6; D is uncertain. Germline CDR1 and CDR2: MNHEY and SVGAGI. The CDR3 is 12 amino acids. V lost 3 bases and J 10 bases, leaving 7 bases between the germline ends. CDR3 DNA sequence: TGTGCCAGCAGTTATAGGGAATCACCCCTCCACTTT. This sequence encodes CASSYRESPLHF.

V and J are TRBV25-1 and TRBJ1-4; maybe TRBD1 (5 bases). Germline-derived CDR1 and CDR2 are MGHDK and SYGVNS. This CDR3 comprises 16 residues. Trimming stripped 1 base from V and 6 bases from J, with 15 bases between. Written as DNA, the CDR3 is TGTGCCAGCAGTGAATTTAGGGGCCCTAAGGATGAAAAACTGTTTTTT. This codes for CASSEFRGPKDEKLFF.

The rearrangement links TRBV27 to TRBJ2-1; 10 nucleotides line up with TRBD2. This CDR3 comprises 15 residues. CDR1 and CDR2 (germline): MNHEY, SMNVEV (reference sequence). Trimming cost V 2 bases and J 6 bases; bases outside gene matches: 4. CDR3 protein: CASSLTSGTINEQFF. DNA for the CDR3: TGTGCCAGCAGTTTAACTAGCGGGACCATCAATGAGCAGTTCTTC.

The chain carries TRBV2 and TRBJ1-5; D is unresolved. V lost 2 bases, J lost 6 bases, and 14 bases lay in between. The CDR3 totals 15 residues. Germline V gene data show CDR1 as SNHLY and CDR2 as FYNNEI. The CDR3 DNA reads TGTGCCAGCAGTGAAACGGGTACGCCGAGTCAGCCCCAGCATTTT. Translation gives CASSETGTPSQPQHF.

The chain links TRBV29-1 to TRBJ2-7; D not certain. V was cut by 7 bases and J by 6 bases, with 10 bases left in between. Germline assignment: CDR1 SQVTM and CDR2 ANQGSEA. CDR3 length: 10 residues. The CDR3 DNA sequence: TGCAGCGGGTTAGCAGGCGAGCAGTACTTC. Translated, it gives CSGLAGEQYF.

V and J are TRBV7-9 and TRBJ1-1, with no clear D. The germline V gene encodes CDR1 SEHNR and CDR2 FQNEAQ (reference sequence). This CDR3 is built from 14 residues. With 5 bases removed from V and 3 bases from J, the gap between germline ends came to 13 bases. The CDR3 bases are TGTGCCAGCAGCACACCTCCGGGCGACACTGAAGCTTTCTTT. It encodes CASSTPPGDTEAFF.

This chain connects TRBV6-5 to TRBJ2-1; 7 nucleotides line up with TRBD1. The V gene's germline CDR1 is MNHEY and CDR2 SVGAGI. The CDR3 sequence is 14 residues long. Losses at the gene ends were 4 bases for V and 13 bases for J; bases not matched to a gene: 13. CDR3 residues: CASSFKTSRDSQFF. The CDR3 DNA reads TGTGCCAGCAGTTTCAAAACCTCTCGGGACAGCCAGTTCTTC.

This chain links TRBV7-2 with TRBJ1-5; D remains ambiguous. The CDR3 sequence is 15 residues long. Trimming took 0 bases from V and 1 from J, leaving 7 bases between them. The germline V gene encodes CDR1 SGHTA and CDR2 FQGNSA. CDR3 residues: CASSLAGVSNQPQHF. The CDR3, as DNA: TGTGCCAGCAGCTTAGCTGGGGTGAGCAATCAGCCCCAGCATTTT.

The chain is built from TRBV24-1 and TRBJ1-2; 9 positions match TRBD1. The germline CDR1 and CDR2 sequences are KGHDR and SFDVKD. CDR3 size: 15 residues. After removal of 9 bases from V and 4 bases from J, the junction contained 11 bases not matched to a gene. CDR3: CATGYRDREGYGYTF. DNA of the CDR3: TGTGCCACCGGCTACCGGGACAGGGAAGGCTATGGCTACACCTTC.